The 32 T cell receptor beta chains reported below all come from one sample, sequenced in a study of blood T cell repertoires in COVID-19. Measured with immunoSEQ multiplex PCR; TCRdb has only the in-frame clones, and not every one. The sample holds about 210,000 clones, 82% seen once. The sequenced sample consisted of peripheral blood. The receptors derive from an older woman with COVID-19, enrolled during active disease.

The rearrangement links TRBV2 to TRBJ2-7; no definite D call. Germline loops: CDR1 SNHLY, CDR2 FYNNEI. The CDR3 is made up of 12 amino acids. V gave up 6 bases and J gave up 6 bases, with 12 bases separating them. The CDR3 DNA follows: TGTGCCAGCAGGGGCAGTTTGGTCGAGCAGTACGTC. Translation gives CASRGSLVEQYV.

This rearrangement joins TRBV19 to TRBJ1-2; maybe TRBD1 (6 bases). CDR3 length: 14 residues. Germline assignment: CDR1 LNHDA and CDR2 SQIVND (reference sequence). Trimming left V 6 bases short and J 5 bases short, with 16 bases between. The CDR3 region has the DNA TGTGCCAGTAGCCTTATGATAACAGGGTATGGCTACACCTTC. Translation: CASSLMITGYGYTF.

The chain recombines TRBV28 with TRBJ2-1; TRBD2 matches at 8 bases. V shed 5 bases and J 1 base; nucleotides not matched to a gene: 16. CDR3 length: 19 amino acids. Germline V gene sequence: CDR1 MDHEN, CDR2 SYDVKM. CDR3 in amino acids: CASSPLSKRAGASYNEQFF. In DNA, the CDR3 is TGTGCCAGCAGTCCCCTTTCCAAGAGAGCGGGAGCGTCCTACAATGAGCAGTTCTTC.

The rearrangement joins TRBV14 to TRBJ2-2, with TRBD1 matching over 9 bases. Germline V gives CDR1 SGHDN, CDR2 FVKESK. The CDR3 runs to 16 residues. With 5 bases clipped from V and 2 bases from J, the junction kept 6 bases outside the gene matches. This CDR3 is CASSSRDRVNTGELFF. As DNA, the CDR3 is TGTGCCAGCAGCTCCCGGGACAGGGTCAACACCGGGGAGCTGTTTTTT.

This sequence joins TRBV9 and TRBJ1-2; 9 nucleotides agree with TRBD1. Germline V CDR1 and CDR2: SGDLS, YYNGEE. V was pared by 4 bases and J by 3 bases, with 4 bases of the junction left unmatched. The CDR3 loop spans 14 amino acids. The CDR3 region is CASSSDRGDYGYTF. The CDR3 nucleotides read TGTGCCAGCAGCTCAGACAGGGGGGACTATGGCTACACCTTC.

The rearrangement joins TRBV5-4 to TRBJ2-1; 7 nucleotides agree with TRBD2. V dropped 4 bases and J dropped 6; count of bases not matched to a gene: 7. CDR3 length: 14 amino acids. Looked up from germline, CDR1 is SGHNT and CDR2 is YYREEE (reference sequence). The CDR3 bases are TGTGCCAGCAGCGCGTCCTGGGGGGGCAATGAGCAGTTCTTC. Translated, it gives CASSASWGGNEQFF.

The chain uses TRBV12-3 or TRBV12-4 and TRBJ1-1, with TRBD1 as a possible D gene (5 bases). Trimming cost V 3 bases and J 7 bases, with 9 bases left between them. The CDR3 totals 12 residues. CDR3 nucleotides: TGTGCCAGCAGTTTTAGGGGACTTGAAGCTTTCTTT. It is translated as CASSFRGLEAFF.

This rearrangement joins TRBV3-1 (or the pseudogene TRBV3-2) to TRBJ1-5; possible D gene TRBD1, 6 bases. Germline loops: CDR1 LGHDT, CDR2 YNNKEL (reference sequence). The CDR3 totals 16 residues. V gave up 4 bases and J gave up 16 bases, with 29 bases separating them. The CDR3 DNA reads as TGTGCCAGCAGCCCCATCAACTTGCCCAAGACAGGTGTAAATCATTTT. As protein: CASSPINLPKTGVNHF.

V usage is TRBV9 and J usage is TRBJ2-1; D not certain. The CDR3 totals 14 residues. V dropped 0 bases and J dropped 1 base, with 5 bases sitting between them. Germline CDR1 SGDLS, CDR2 YYNGEE. The CDR3 spells CASSVGGSYNEQFF. CDR3 coding DNA: TGTGCCAGCAGCGTAGGAGGTTCCTACAATGAGCAGTTCTTC.

The chain combines TRBV5-1 with TRBJ2-3; 7 bases match TRBD1. CDR3 length equals 17 residues. Germline V lookup: CDR1 SGHRS, CDR2 YFSETQ. J gave up 0 bases and V 5 bases, and 12 bases lay outside the gene matches. For the CDR3, the DNA is TGCGCCAGCAGGAGGGGGCTCATTCGGGGCAGCACAGATACGCAGTATTTT. Protein sequence: CASRRGLIRGSTDTQYF.

This chain links TRBV27 with TRBJ2-3; D not certain. Germline lookup yields CDR1 MNHEY and CDR2 SMNVEV (reference sequence). Trimming pared 2 bases from V and 1 base from J, leaving 4 bases between. This CDR3 has 13 residues. The CDR3 DNA reads as TGTGCCAGCAGTTTAAAGCGCACAGATACGCAGTATTTT. Translated, it gives CASSLKRTDTQYF.

This clone was counted a few times. The chain couples TRBV6-2 or TRBV6-3 to TRBJ2-7, with D unresolved. The CDR3 consists of 13 residues. V dropped 5 bases and J dropped 0 bases, with 8 bases sitting between them. Germline V gives CDR1 MNHEY, CDR2 SVGEGT. The CDR3 loop reads CASSPRLSYEQYF. The CDR3 bases are TGTGCCAGCAGTCCCAGACTCTCCTACGAGCAGTACTTC.

The V call is TRBV9, the J call TRBJ2-7, with no clear D. CDR1 and CDR2 (germline): SGDLS, YYNGEE. This CDR3 region has 12 residues. The V and J ends lost 3 bases and 5 bases respectively, with 9 bases between them. The CDR3 spells CASSARLHEQYF. The CDR3 nucleotides are TGTGCCAGCAGCGCCCGTCTACACGAGCAGTACTTC.

The chain carries TRBV5-4 and TRBJ2-1; D ambiguous. The length of the CDR3 is 15 residues. Trimming pared 0 bases from V and 5 bases from J, leaving 12 bases between. Germline CDR1 reads SGHNT; CDR2 reads YYREEE (reference sequence). The CDR3 loop reads CASSLATYSHNEQFF. CDR3 DNA: TGTGCCAGCAGCTTGGCCACTTACAGCCACAATGAGCAGTTCTTC.

The chain links TRBV7-2 to TRBJ2-7; a weak D match, TRBD2 (6 bases). Germline-derived CDR1 and CDR2 are SGHTA and FQGNSA. The ends were cut back, 0 bases at V and 0 bases at J, with 9 bases in the middle. The CDR3 is 15 residues long. Here the CDR3 reads CASSLAGGSSYEQYF. The CDR3 nucleotides read TGTGCCAGCAGCTTAGCGGGAGGAAGCTCCTACGAGCAGTACTTC.

This clone was found a few times. The chain employs TRBV3-1 (or the pseudogene TRBV3-2) and TRBJ1-5; D remains ambiguous. Per germline, CDR1 LGHDT and CDR2 YNNKEL (reference sequence). Trimming cost V 4 bases and J 3 bases, with 16 bases left between them. This CDR3 contains 16 residues. The CDR3 nucleotides are TGTGCCAGCAGCCCTACTAGTTTGAACTACAATCAGCCCCAGCATTTT. It specifies CASSPTSLNYNQPQHF.

The rearrangement uses TRBV18 and TRBJ1-6, with D perhaps TRBD1 (6 bases). CDR3 size: 15 residues. V lost 2 bases and J lost 8, with 13 bases in between. CDR1 and CDR2 from the germline V gene are KGHSH and LQKENI. The CDR3 loop is CASSPAAQGHSPLHF. CDR3 DNA: TGTGCCAGCTCACCAGCAGCACAGGGACATTCACCCCTCCACTTT.

The chain employs TRBV5-6 and TRBJ1-2; D may be TRBD1 (6 bases). Trimming shortened V by 4 bases and J by 2 bases, and 15 bases separated the two germline ends. This CDR3 has 15 amino acids. The germline V gene encodes CDR1 SGHDT and CDR2 YYEEEE. CDR3 sequence: CASSQIQGLNYGYTF. Here the CDR3 DNA reads TGTGCCAGCAGCCAAATACAGGGTCTGAACTATGGCTACACCTTC.

This rearrangement joins TRBV6-6 to TRBJ1-2; D may be TRBD1 (6 bases). The CDR3 is 17 amino acids. Germline CDR1 reads MNHNY; CDR2 reads SVGAGI (reference sequence). Trimming cost V 5 bases and J 0 bases, with 19 bases left between them. The CDR3 DNA reads TGTGCCAGCAGTCCATACAGGGCTGTAATAGCTAACTATGGCTACACCTTC. Residues: CASSPYRAVIANYGYTF.

The rearrangement links TRBV5-1 to TRBJ2-1; 13 positions agree with TRBD2. V shed 0 bases and J 9 bases; nucleotides not matched to a gene: 6. The CDR3 extends over 16 amino acids. Germline V CDR1 and CDR2: SGHRS, YFSETQ. The DNA for the CDR3 is TGCGCCAGCAGCTTGGGGACTAGCGGGAGTTTTAGTGAGCAGTTCTTC. Protein: CASSLGTSGSFSEQFF. The full variable domain, completed using reference TRBV5-1 and TRBJ2-1, is KAGVTQTPRYLIKTRGQQVTLSCSPISGHRSVSWYQQTPGQGLQFLFEYFSETQRNKGNFPGRFSGRQFSNSRSEMNVSTLELGDSALYLCASSLGTSGSFSEQFFGPGTRLTVL.

CDR3 in amino acids: CASSRLAGGLYEQYF. The CDR3 DNA reads as TGTGCCAGCAGCAGACTAGCGGGAGGGCTCTACGAGCAGTACTTC. The V gene is TRBV7-2, the J gene TRBJ2-7; 14 bases fit TRBD2. Unmatched junction bases numbered 3, after V lost 5 bases and J lost 3 bases. CDR1 and CDR2 from the germline V gene are SGHTA and FQGNSA. CDR3 length equals 15 residues.

This chain joins TRBV4-2 and TRBJ2-3; 10 bases fit TRBD2. Germline V gene data show CDR1 as LGHNA and CDR2 as YNFKEQ. This CDR3 region has 17 residues. Losses at the gene ends were 0 bases for V and 2 bases for J; bases not matched to a gene: 5. The DNA of the CDR3 is TGTGCCAGCAGCCAAGATGAGCTAGCGGGGGACACAGATACGCAGTATTTT. Translation gives CASSQDELAGDTDTQYF.

The chain combines TRBV28 with TRBJ1-5; possibly TRBD1 for D (5 bases). The germline V and J ends were trimmed by 6 bases and 6 bases, with 15 bases remaining between them. The germline gives CDR1 MDHEN, CDR2 SYDVKM. This CDR3 spans 14 amino acids. The CDR3 sequence is CASRPQGEAQPQHF. In DNA form, the CDR3 reads TGTGCCAGCAGACCCCAGGGTGAGGCTCAGCCCCAGCATTTT.

The rearrangement uses TRBV19 and TRBJ1-5, with TRBD1 matching over 7 bases. Germline V gene data show CDR1 as LNHDA and CDR2 as SQIVND (reference sequence). V gave up 6 bases and J gave up 7 bases; unmatched junction bases: 9. This CDR3 comprises 14 residues. DNA for the CDR3: TGTGCCAGTAGCCCCGACAGGGTTAGACAGCCCCAGCATTTT. Its protein is CASSPDRVRQPQHF.

This clone has ten or more counts. This chain uses TRBV7-9 with TRBJ1-2; 7 bases line up with TRBD1. The V segment lost 0 bases and the J segment 6 bases; nucleotides outside the gene matches: 4. Germline assignment: CDR1 SEHNR and CDR2 FQNEAQ (reference sequence). The CDR3 loop spans 14 amino acids. CDR3 in DNA: TGTGCCAGCAGCTTAGCAACAGGGGCGAATGGCTACACCTTC. Translating it yields CASSLATGANGYTF.

Worth noting for this clone: The CDR3 ends on some other residue instead of the conserved phenylalanine or tryptophan, so this is likely a read error. The limits of the CDR3 on the DNA are not certain, so only TCRdb's listed CDR3 is given. The genes are TRBV27 and TRBJ2-7; the DNA was not used to check the table's D call, TRBD2. With termini counted, the CDR3 has 12 amino acids. Germline V CDR1 and CDR2: MNHEY, SMNVEV (reference sequence). CDR3 region: CASSLSPKLPMP.

This clone was recorded a few times. The rearrangement uses TRBV28 and TRBJ1-5, with 7 nucleotides matching TRBD1. This CDR3 contains 17 residues. The V and J ends lost 10 bases and 0 bases, in that order; junction bases with no gene match: 15. Germline-derived CDR1 and CDR2 are MDHEN and SYDVKM. This CDR3 is CATRPRRGQISNQPQHF. The CDR3 bases are TGTGCCACCCGACCCCGACGGGGACAGATTAGCAATCAGCCCCAGCATTTT.

The chain carries TRBV5-8 and TRBJ1-1; D might be TRBD1 (6 bases). The CDR3 spans 18 residues. V lost 4 bases to trimming and J lost 7 bases, with 29 bases between them. Germline V CDR1 and CDR2: SGHTS, YDEGEE. The CDR3 here is CASSNTEGGERLYGEAFF. In DNA form, the CDR3 reads TGTGCCAGCAGCAATACGGAGGGGGGGGAGAGGCTTTATGGTGAAGCTTTCTTT.

The chain employs TRBV7-2 and TRBJ2-2; tentative D call: TRBD1 (5 bases). V lost 5 bases to trimming and J lost 0 bases, with 10 bases between them. Germline assignment: CDR1 SGHTA and CDR2 FQGNSA. The CDR3 totals 15 residues. Here the CDR3 DNA reads TGTGCCAGCAGCCGTGACAGTTCGAACACCGGGGAGCTGTTTTTT. It translates to CASSRDSSNTGELFF.

The chain employs TRBV19 and TRBJ2-2; the D gene is possibly TRBD1 (6 bases). CDR1 and CDR2 (germline): LNHDA, SQIVND (reference sequence). V dropped 6 bases and J dropped 2 bases, with 10 bases sitting between them. The CDR3 runs 14 residues. CDR3: CASSRGQNTGELFF. The DNA of the CDR3 is TGTGCCAGTAGCAGGGGTCAAAACACCGGGGAGCTGTTTTTT.

The chain links TRBV2 to TRBJ2-6; TRBD2 might be the D (6 bases). Trimming took 4 bases from V and 2 from J, leaving 9 bases between them. This CDR3 has 15 amino acids. CDR1 is SNHLY, CDR2 FYNNEI, per germline. CDR3 residues: CASSGRTTGANVLTF. The CDR3 DNA sequence: TGTGCCAGCAGTGGTCGGACTACTGGGGCCAACGTCCTGACTTTC. The variable domain in full, completed from reference TRBV2 and TRBJ2-6, reads EPEVTQTPSHQVTQMGQEVILRCVPISNHLYFYWYRQILGQKVEFLVSFYNNEISEKSEIFDDQFSVERPDGSNFTLKIRSTKLEDSAMYFCASSGRTTGANVLTFGAGSRLTVL.

This clone has only a few counts. The chain has TRBV29-1 and TRBJ2-2, with D tentatively TRBD1 (6 bases). CDR3 length equals 15 residues. With 5 bases removed from V and 5 bases from J, the gap between germline ends came to 18 bases. Germline CDR1 is SQVTM and CDR2 is ANQGSEA. In DNA, the CDR3 is TGCAGCGTTACGATTCTGGGGGCGCATACCGGGGAGCTGTTTTTT. Protein sequence: CSVTILGAHTGELFF.